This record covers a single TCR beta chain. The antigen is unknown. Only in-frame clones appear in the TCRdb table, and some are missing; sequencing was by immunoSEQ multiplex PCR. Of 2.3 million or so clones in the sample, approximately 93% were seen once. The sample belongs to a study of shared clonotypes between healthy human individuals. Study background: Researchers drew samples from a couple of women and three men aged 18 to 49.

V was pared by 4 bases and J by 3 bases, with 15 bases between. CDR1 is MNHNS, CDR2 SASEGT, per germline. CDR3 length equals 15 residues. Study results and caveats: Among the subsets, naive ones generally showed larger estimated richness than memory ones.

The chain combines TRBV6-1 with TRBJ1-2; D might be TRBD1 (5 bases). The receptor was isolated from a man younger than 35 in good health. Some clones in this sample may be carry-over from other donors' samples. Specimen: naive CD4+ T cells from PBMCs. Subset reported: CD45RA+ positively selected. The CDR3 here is CASSAVGVRDYGYTF. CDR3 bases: TGTGCCAGCAGTGCAGTGGGGGTACGGGACTATGGCTACACCTTC.